Reported below is one T cell receptor beta chain. Its matching antigen is unknown. The protocol was immunoSEQ multiplex PCR, while the TCRdb copy is restricted to in-frame clones and leaves out a portion. The repertoire holds about 130,000 clones, with around nine tenths as singletons. These data come from a study of T cell responses to AZD1222 COVID-19 vaccine. About the study: Second doses at about 4 or about 12 weeks were pooled.

CDR1 SNHLY and CDR2 FYNNEI come from the germline V gene. Trimming left V 4 bases short and J 4 bases short, with 11 bases between. This CDR3 spans 14 amino acids. Study results and limitations: The donors showed a predominance of white British ancestry and of females, with possible underestimation of clonal diversity. All repertoire sampling was performed exclusively after the peak T cell response.

The V gene is TRBV2, the J gene TRBJ1-5; TRBD1 is a possible D gene (5 bases). The material sequenced was peripheral blood, taken on day 0 of AZD1222 vaccination. The clonotype originates from an adult in good health. Here the CDR3 reads CASSVVSGNQPQHF. The CDR3 nucleotides read TGTGCCAGCAGTGTGGTTTCAGGGAATCAGCCCCAGCATTTT.